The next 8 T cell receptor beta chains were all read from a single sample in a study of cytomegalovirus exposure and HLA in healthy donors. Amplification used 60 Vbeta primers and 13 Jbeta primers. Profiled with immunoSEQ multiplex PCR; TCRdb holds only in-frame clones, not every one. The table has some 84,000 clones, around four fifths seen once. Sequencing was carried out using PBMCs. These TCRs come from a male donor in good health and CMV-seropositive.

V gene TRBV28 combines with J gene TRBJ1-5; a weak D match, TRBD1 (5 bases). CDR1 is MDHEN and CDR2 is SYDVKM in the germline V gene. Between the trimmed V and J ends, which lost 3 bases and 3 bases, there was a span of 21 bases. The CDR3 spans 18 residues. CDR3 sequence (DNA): TGTGCCAGCAGTTTTGGGACTCTGGGGGTAGTCTCCAATCAGCCCCAGCATTTT. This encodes CASSFGTLGVVSNQPQHF.

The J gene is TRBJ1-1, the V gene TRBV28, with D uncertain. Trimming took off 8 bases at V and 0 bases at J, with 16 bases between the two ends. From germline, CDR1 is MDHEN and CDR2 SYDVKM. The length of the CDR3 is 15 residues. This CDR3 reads CASRKGGYMNTEAFF. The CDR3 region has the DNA TGTGCCAGCCGAAAGGGCGGGTATATGAACACTGAAGCTTTCTTT.

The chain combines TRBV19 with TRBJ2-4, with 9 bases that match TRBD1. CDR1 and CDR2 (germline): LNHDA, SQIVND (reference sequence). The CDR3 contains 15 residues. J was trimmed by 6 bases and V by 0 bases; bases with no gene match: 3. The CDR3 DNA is TGTGCCAGTAGTATAGATCTGGGACAGGGAAACATTCAGTACTTC. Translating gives CASSIDLGQGNIQYF.

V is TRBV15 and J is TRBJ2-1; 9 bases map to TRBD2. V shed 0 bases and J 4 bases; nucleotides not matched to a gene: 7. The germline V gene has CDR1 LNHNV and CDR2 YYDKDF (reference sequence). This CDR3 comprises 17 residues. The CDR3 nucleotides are TGTGCCACCAGCAGAGAACTTGGGCTAGCGGGATACAATGAGCAGTTCTTC. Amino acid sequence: CATSRELGLAGYNEQFF.

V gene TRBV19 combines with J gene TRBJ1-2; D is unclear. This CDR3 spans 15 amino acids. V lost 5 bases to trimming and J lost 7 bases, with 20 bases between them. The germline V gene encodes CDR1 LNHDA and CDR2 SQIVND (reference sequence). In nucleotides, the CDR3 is TGTGCCAGTAGTTCCCCCCTCGGGAAGGAACTTGGCTACACCTTC. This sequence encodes CASSSPLGKELGYTF.

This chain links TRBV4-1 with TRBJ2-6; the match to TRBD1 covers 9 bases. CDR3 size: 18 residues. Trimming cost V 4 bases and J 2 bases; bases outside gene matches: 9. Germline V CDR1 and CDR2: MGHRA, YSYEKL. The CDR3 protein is CASSRRWTGDTGANVLTF. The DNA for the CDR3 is TGCGCCAGCAGCCGCCGCTGGACAGGGGACACTGGGGCCAACGTCCTGACTTTC.

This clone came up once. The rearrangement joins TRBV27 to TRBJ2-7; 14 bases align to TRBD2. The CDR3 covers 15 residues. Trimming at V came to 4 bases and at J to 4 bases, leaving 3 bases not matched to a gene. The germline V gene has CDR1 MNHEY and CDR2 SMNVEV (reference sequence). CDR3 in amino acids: CASSYGTSGRYEQYF. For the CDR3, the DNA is TGTGCCAGCAGTTACGGGACTAGCGGGAGATACGAGCAGTACTTC.

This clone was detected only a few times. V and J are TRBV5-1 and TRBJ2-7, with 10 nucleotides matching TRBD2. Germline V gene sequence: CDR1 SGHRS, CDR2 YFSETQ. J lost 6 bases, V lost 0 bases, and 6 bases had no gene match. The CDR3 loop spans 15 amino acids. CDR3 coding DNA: TGCGCCAGCAGCTTGGTAATAGCGGGAGGTAGCGAGCAGTACTTC. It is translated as CASSLVIAGGSEQYF.